This T cell receptor (beta chain) was recovered during a study of long-term antiretroviral therapy in people with HIV. Study results and caveats: The study found narrower CDR3 length ranges in HIV repertoires than in controls. Clones with expansion before ART led the repertoire at all time points.

immunoSEQ v3.0 was run at survey level. For every sample, sequencing targeted roughly 35,000-50,000 T-cell genomes. The method was immunoSEQ multiplex PCR; TCRdb's version includes in-frame clones alone and lacks a portion of them. Among 14,000 or so clones listed, just over 75% were seen once. Note on this clone: Its antigen is as yet unknown.

V was clipped by 4 bases and J by 0 bases; unmatched bases: 5. Germline loops: CDR1 ENHRY, CDR2 SYGVKD. This CDR3 has 17 residues. Clinicians in the United States treated all participants with HIV. J is TRBJ1-6 and V is TRBV10-3; the match to TRBD1 covers 8 bases. The sequence derives from a man in his forties with HIV. The sequenced sample was unsorted PBMCs, obtained 1.3 years before starting antiretroviral therapy. CDR3 nucleotides: TGTGCCATCAGTGGGGGACAGGACCCCTCCTATAATTCACCCCTCCACTTT. Its protein is CAISGGQDPSYNSPLHF.